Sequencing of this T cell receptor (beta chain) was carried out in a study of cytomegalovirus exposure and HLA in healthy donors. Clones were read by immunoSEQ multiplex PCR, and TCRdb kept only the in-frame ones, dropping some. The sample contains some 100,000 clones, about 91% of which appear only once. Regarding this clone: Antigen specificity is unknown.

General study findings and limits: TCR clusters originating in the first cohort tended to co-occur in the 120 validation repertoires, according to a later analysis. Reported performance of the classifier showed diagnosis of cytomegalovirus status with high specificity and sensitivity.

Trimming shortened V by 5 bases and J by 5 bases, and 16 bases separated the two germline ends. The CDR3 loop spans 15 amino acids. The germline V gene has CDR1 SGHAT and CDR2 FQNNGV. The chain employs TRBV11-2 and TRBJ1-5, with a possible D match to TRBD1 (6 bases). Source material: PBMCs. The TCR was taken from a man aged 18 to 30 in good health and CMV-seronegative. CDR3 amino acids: CASSLGGRGYQPQHF. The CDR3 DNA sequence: TGTGCCAGCAGCCTTGGGGGCAGAGGATATCAGCCCCAGCATTTT.